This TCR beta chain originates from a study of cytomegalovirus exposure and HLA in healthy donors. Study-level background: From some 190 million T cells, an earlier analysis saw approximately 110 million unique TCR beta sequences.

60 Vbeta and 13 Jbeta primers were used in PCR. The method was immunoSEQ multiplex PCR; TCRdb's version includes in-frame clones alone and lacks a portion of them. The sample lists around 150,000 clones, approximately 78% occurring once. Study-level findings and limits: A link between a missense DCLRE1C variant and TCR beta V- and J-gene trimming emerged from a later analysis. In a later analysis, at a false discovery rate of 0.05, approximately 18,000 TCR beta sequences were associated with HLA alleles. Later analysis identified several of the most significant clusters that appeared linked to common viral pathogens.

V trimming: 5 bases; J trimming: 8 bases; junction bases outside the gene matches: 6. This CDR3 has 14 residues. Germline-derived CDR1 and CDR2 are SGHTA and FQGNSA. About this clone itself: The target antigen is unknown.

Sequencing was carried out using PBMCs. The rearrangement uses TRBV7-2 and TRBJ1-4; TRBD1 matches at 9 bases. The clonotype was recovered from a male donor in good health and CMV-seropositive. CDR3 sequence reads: CASSAPGTGEKLFF. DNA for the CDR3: TGTGCCAGCAGCGCACCCGGGACAGGGGAAAAACTGTTTTTT.